This T cell receptor beta chain was observed in a study of blood T cell repertoires in COVID-19. The wider study: The United States, Italy and Spain supplied acute and convalescent COVID-19 samples. Nucleic acid was either cDNA or gDNA, and it came from T cells, B-cell-depleted T cells, or PBMCs.

This clone has just one count. The table came from immunoSEQ multiplex PCR; TCRdb's copy has only in-frame clones and leaves some out. In the table there are around 250,000 clones, more than 70% of which are singletons. Sequencing was carried out using peripheral blood. The TCR was taken from a man at least 80 years old with acute or convalescent COVID-19.

CDR3 region: CASSLGQAAGDTQYF. CDR3 coding DNA: TGTGCCAGCAGCCTTGGACAGGCCGCGGGAGATACGCAGTATTTT. The chain uses TRBV5-4 and TRBJ2-3; TRBD1 matches 7 bases. Germline V gives CDR1 SGHNT, CDR2 YYREEE (reference sequence). CDR3 length equals 15 residues. J was trimmed by 5 bases and V by 4 bases; bases with no gene match: 10.